This T cell receptor beta chain was captured in a study of response to subunit inactivated influenza vaccine. This clonotype has a handful of counts. The antigen is not known. Findings and caveats of the study: Few additional T cells are recruited per seasonal influenza vaccination, authors suggested.

CDR1 MGHRA and CDR2 YSYEKL come from the germline V gene. CDR3 length: 15 amino acids. Trimming shortened V by 2 bases and J by 6 bases, and 17 bases separated the two germline ends. One entry per CDR3 protein, called by TCRdb with MiXCR from the RT-PCR reads. Of about 780,000 distinct CDR3 sequences listed, under 20% are singletons. The sequence derives from a man over 45 who received an inactivated influenza vaccine. Sample: PBMCs from blood, taken 5 days after vaccination. The chain is built from TRBV4-1 and TRBJ2-7; D perhaps matches TRBD2 (5 bases). The CDR3 DNA is TGCGCCAGCAGCCAATCCGGGCCCCGGGCGGGCGAGCAGTACTTC. Amino acid sequence: CASSQSGPRAGEQYF.